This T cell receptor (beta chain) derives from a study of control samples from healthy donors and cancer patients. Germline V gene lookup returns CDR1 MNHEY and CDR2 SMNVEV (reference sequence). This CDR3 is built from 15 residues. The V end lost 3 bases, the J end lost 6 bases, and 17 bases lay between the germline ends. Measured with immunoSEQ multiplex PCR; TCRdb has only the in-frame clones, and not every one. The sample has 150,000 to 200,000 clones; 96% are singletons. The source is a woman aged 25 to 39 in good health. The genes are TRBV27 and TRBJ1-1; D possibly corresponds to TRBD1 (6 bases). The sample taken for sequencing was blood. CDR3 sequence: CASSFSQLYRAEAFF. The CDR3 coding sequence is TGTGCCAGCAGTTTTTCTCAGCTCTACAGGGCTGAAGCTTTCTTT.